This TCR beta chain stems from a study of blood T cells in healthy people across ages. Together with a sample-barcoded 5' primer, a J-beta primer mix was included in a second PCR lasting about 7 to 12 cycles. Via MiXCR, TCRdb re-called the 5' RACE reads, giving one row per CDR3 protein. Of about 1.6 million distinct CDR3 sequences in the sample, 34% were seen once. Trimming took 0 bases from V and 2 from J; bases not matched to a gene: 5. The CDR3 contains 17 residues. CDR1 and CDR2 from the germline V gene are SNHLY and FYNNEI. This chain uses TRBV2 with TRBJ2-3, with 10 bases lining up with TRBD2. Sequenced sample: blood. The sequence was obtained from a woman younger than 45 in good health. CDR3 protein: CASSEAPSGGFTDTQYF. The CDR3, as DNA: TGTGCCAGCAGTGAAGCTCCTAGCGGGGGATTCACAGATACGCAGTATTTT.